Listed below are T cell receptor beta chains from one sample, sequenced in a study of cytomegalovirus exposure and HLA in healthy donors. The assay was immunoSEQ multiplex PCR, and TCRdb's table has in-frame clones only and misses some. The sample contains around 100,000 clones, around 81% of which appear only once. Material: PBMCs. Receptors were obtained from a man aged 40-49 years in good health and CMV-seropositive. CDR3s include the opening cysteine and the closing phenylalanine or tryptophan. A D gene is named only where the DNA matches it firmly. Expanded clones are given a class, and other clones once, few, many or no size at all.

TRBJ2-1 | TRBV5-1 | - | - | CASSFFPEDEQFF | TGCGCCAGCAGCTTTTTTCCGGAGGATGAGCAGTTCTTC
TRBJ2-3 | TRBV5-4 | - | TRBD2 | CASSQVAGPGFSSTDTQYF | TGTGCCAGCAGCCAAGTAGCGGGCCCAGGATTCTCAAGCACAGATACGCAGTATTTT
TRBJ2-5 | TRBV18 | few | - | CASSPPMEQETQYF | TGTGCCAGCTCACCCCCGATGGAGCAAGAGACCCAGTACTTC
TRBJ1-3 | TRBV7-2 | once | - | CASSLDAGTGNTIYF | TGTGCCAGCAGCTTAGATGCGGGGACTGGAAACACCATATATTTT
TRBJ1-2 | TRBV9 | - | - | CASSVAGNNYGYTF | TGTGCCAGCAGCGTCGCGGGGAATAACTATGGCTACACCTTC
TRBJ1-2 | TRBV4-1 | - | - | CASSQGPGGYTF | TGCGCCAGCAGCCAAGGGCCGGGGGGCTACACCTTC
TRBJ1-1 | TRBV10-3 | - | - | CAFTRDLGTEAFF | TGTGCCTTCACGAGGGATCTGGGCACTGAAGCTTTCTTT
TRBJ2-7 | TRBV30 | - | TRBD1 | CAWSVRWDRGDEQYF | TGTGCCTGGAGTGTACGGTGGGACAGGGGTGACGAGCAGTACTTC
TRBJ1-5 | TRBV6-6 | - | - | CASRTFTGISNQPQHF | TGTGCCAGCCGCACCTTTACAGGGATTAGCAATCAGCCCCAGCATTTT
TRBJ2-2 | TRBV6-1 | - | - | CASSEGIGSVTGELFF | TGTGCCAGCAGTGAAGGAATCGGGAGTGTCACCGGGGAGCTGTTTTTT
TRBJ2-4 | TRBV2 | - | - | CASSEWRNIQYF | TGTGCCAGCAGTGAATGGAGAAACATTCAGTACTTC
TRBJ1-1 | TRBV19 | - | TRBD1 | CASSIIRGLNTEAFF | TGTGCCAGTAGTATTATAAGGGGGCTGAACACTGAAGCTTTCTTT
TRBJ1-5 | TRBV6-1 | - | - | CATDRGYPQHF | TGTGCCACAGATAGAGGGTACCCCCAGCATTTT
TRBJ1-6 | TRBV5-6 | - | - | CASTSAGYNSPLHF | TGTGCCAGCACCTCCGCAGGGTACAATTCACCCCTCCACTTT
TRBJ2-1 | TRBV28 | - | - | CASTEGSRNEQFF | TGTGCCAGCACCGAAGGGAGCCGAAATGAGCAGTTCTTC
TRBJ1-2 | TRBV2 | - | - | CASNIGRRDGYTF | TGTGCCAGCAATATAGGAAGACGGGATGGCTACACCTTC
TRBJ1-2 | TRBV2 | - | - | CASSVGEGYGYTF | TGTGCCAGCAGTGTCGGGGAGGGGTATGGCTACACCTTC
TRBJ2-5 | TRBV28 | once | TRBD2 | CASSLLGTRGETQYF | TGTGCCAGCAGTTTACTGGGGACTAGGGGAGAGACCCAGTACTTC
TRBJ2-7 | TRBV5-1 | - | TRBD2 | CASSAAGGTYEQYF | TGCGCCAGCAGCGCCGCCGGGGGGACCTACGAGCAGTACTTC
TRBJ2-6 | TRBV9 | - | - | CASSGTGANVLTF | TGTGCCAGCAGCGGGACAGGGGCCAACGTCCTGACTTTC
TRBJ2-5 | TRBV7-6 | - | TRBD2 | CASSLWGRAEETQYF | TGTGCCAGCAGCTTATGGGGGAGGGCCGAAGAGACCCAGTACTTC